Here is one T cell receptor (beta chain) with its context. This sample is part of a study of blood T cell repertoires in COVID-19. Looking at the study overall: In each case, the material was cDNA or gDNA derived from T cells, B-cell-depleted T cells, or PBMCs.

Profiling relied on immunoSEQ multiplex PCR, and the TCRdb table lists in-frame clones only, not all of them. This table holds approximately 280,000 clones, 70% to 90% found once. The CDR3 sequence is 15 residues long. V shed 4 bases, J shed 6 bases, and the junction held 3 bases outside the gene matches. Germline CDR1 is SEHNR and CDR2 is FQNEAQ (reference sequence). The receptor was derived from a woman in her seventies with acute or convalescent COVID-19. The rearrangement joins TRBV7-9 to TRBJ2-1, with 13 bases aligning to TRBD2. Sequenced sample: peripheral blood. The CDR3 is CASSSGTSGANEQFF. CDR3 DNA: TGTGCCAGCAGCTCCGGGACTAGCGGGGCCAATGAGCAGTTCTTC.